The source of this T cell receptor beta chain is a study of T cells in Graves' hyperthyroidism and ophthalmopathy. The length of the CDR3 is 15 residues. CDR1 is KGHSH and CDR2 is LQKENI in the germline V gene. With 3 bases removed from V and 2 bases from J, the gap between germline ends came to 11 bases. There were TCR beta CDR3 regions amplified from RNA transcripts. TCR CDR3 regions were first amplified by RT-PCR with HTBI primers. Each CDR3 protein is one row after TCRdb ran MiXCR on the multiplex PCR reads. The sample has 380,000 or so distinct CDR3 sequences, about 15% seen once. This clonotype was detected once. Its antigen is not known. Study-wide results and limits: Within blood appeared most thyroid clonotypes that had expanded above 0.001.

Stable disease denoted Graves' hyperthyroidism without ophthalmopathy progression within 18 months. Source material: blood. V is TRBV18 and J is TRBJ1-3; D possibly corresponds to TRBD1 (6 bases). The receptor was isolated from a woman aged 25 to 39 with Graves' hyperthyroidism. The CDR3 is CASSPPGAAGNTIYF. CDR3 coding DNA: TGTGCCAGCTCACCTCCGGGGGCGGCTGGAAACACCATATATTTT.